This T cell receptor beta chain emerged from a study of blood T cell repertoires in COVID-19. Study in general: Both acute and convalescent COVID-19 samples were obtained from the United States, Italy and Spain. Nucleic acid was either cDNA or gDNA, and it came from T cells, B-cell-depleted T cells, or PBMCs.

A single count supports this clone. CDR1 KGHSH and CDR2 LQKENI come from the germline V gene. The CDR3 runs to 17 residues. V was clipped by 6 bases and J by 3 bases; unmatched bases: 16. Authors' processing steps: Counts of nucleated cells, estimated from reference gene primer amplification, were obtained. Sequenced by immunoSEQ multiplex PCR; TCRdb stores in-frame clones only, minus some. V and J calls and clone size are given by that table; D and trimming were obtained from the DNA. The sample yields about 210,000 clones, around 85% seen once. The TCR comes from a man aged 40-49 years with acute or convalescent COVID-19. Sequenced input: peripheral blood. The J gene is TRBJ2-7, the V gene TRBV18, with TRBD1 identical over 8 bases. The CDR3 loop reads CASSLLPPDRARYEQYF. The CDR3 DNA sequence: TGTGCCAGCTCCCTACTCCCCCCGGACAGGGCCCGCTACGAGCAGTACTTC.